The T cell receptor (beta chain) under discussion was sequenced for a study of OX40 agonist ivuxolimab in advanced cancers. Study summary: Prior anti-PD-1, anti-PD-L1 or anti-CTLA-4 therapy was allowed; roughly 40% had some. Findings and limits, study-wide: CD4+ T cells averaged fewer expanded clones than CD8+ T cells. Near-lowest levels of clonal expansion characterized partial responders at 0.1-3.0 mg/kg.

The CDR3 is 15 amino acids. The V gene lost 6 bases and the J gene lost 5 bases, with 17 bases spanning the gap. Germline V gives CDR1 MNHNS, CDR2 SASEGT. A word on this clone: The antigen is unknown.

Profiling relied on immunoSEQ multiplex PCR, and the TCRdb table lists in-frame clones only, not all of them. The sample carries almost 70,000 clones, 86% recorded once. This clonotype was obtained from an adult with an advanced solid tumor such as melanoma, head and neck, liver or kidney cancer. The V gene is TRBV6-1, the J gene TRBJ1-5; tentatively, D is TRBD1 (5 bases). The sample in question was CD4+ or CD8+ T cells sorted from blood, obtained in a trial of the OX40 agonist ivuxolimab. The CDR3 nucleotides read TGTGCCAGCAGACCGCCCGGGGCGGGCGATCAGCCCCAGCATTTT. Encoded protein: CASRPPGAGDQPQHF.